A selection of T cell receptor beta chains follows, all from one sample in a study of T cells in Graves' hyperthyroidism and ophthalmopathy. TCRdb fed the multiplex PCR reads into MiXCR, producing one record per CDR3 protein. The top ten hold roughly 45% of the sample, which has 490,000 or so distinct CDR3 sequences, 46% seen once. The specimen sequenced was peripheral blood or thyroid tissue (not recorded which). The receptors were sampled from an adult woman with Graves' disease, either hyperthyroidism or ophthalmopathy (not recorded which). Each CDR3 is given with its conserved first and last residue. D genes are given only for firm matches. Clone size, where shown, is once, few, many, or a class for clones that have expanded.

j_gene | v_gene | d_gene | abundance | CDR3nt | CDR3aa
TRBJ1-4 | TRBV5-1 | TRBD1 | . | TGCGCCAGCAGCGGGACAGGGGACACTAATGAAAAACTGTTTTTT | CASSGTGDTNEKLFF
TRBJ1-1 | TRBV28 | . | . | TGTGCCAGCAGTTCCCCTGGGACGAACACTGAAGCTTTCTTT | CASSSPGTNTEAFF
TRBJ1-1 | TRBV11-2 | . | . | TGTGCCAGCAGCCTTGACTTTCCAGACGCGACTTTCTTT | CASSLDFPDATFF
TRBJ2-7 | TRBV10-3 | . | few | TGTGCCATCAGTGAAACGACAGACTACGAGCAGTACTTC | CAISETTDYEQYF
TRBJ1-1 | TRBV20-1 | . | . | TGCAGTGCGCCGAGGGCGGGGAACACTGAAGCTTTCTTT | CSAPRAGNTEAFF
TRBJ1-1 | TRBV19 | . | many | TGTGCCAGTAGTAAGGGACCGCTAAACACTGAAGCTTTCTTT | CASSKGPLNTEAFF
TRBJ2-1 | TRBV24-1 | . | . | TGTGCCACCAGTGATTTGCAGCCCGGGGGCTCCTACAATGAGCAGTTCTTC | CATSDLQPGGSYNEQFF
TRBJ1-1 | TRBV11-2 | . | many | TGTGCCAGCAGCTTATCTCATTTTAGGGACACTGAAGCTTTCTTT | CASSLSHFRDTEAFF
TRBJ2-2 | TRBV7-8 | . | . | TGTGCCAGCACCCTAAGGGACTACACCGGGGAGCTGTTTTTT | CASTLRDYTGELFF
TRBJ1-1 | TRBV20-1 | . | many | TGCAGTGCTAGAGATAATATGGGAGGCACTGAAGCTTTCTTT | CSARDNMGGTEAFF
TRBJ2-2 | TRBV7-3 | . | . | TGTGCCAGCAGCTTACAGCCGACTCCCACCGGGGAGCTGTTTTTT | CASSLQPTPTGELFF
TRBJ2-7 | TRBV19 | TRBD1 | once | TGTGCCAGTGGAACCGGGACAGGGGGTTACGAGCAGTACTTC | CASGTGTGGYEQYF
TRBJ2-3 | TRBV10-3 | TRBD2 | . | TGTGCCATCAGGCCGAGCGGGAGACAGGCAGATACGCAGTATTTT | CAIRPSGRQADTQYF
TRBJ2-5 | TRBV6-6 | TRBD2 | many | TGTGCCAGCAGTTACCCCGAGGAGAGACTAGCGGTTCTCGAGACCCAGTACTTC | CASSYPEERLAVLETQYF
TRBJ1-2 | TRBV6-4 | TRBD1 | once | TGTGCCAGCAGTGAGTCCAGGGGGGAGAGAAACTATGGCTACACCTTC | CASSESRGERNYGYTF
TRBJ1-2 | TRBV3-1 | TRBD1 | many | TGTGCCAGCAGCCAAGCAGGGGGCTATAACTATGGCTACACCTTC | CASSQAGGYNYGYTF
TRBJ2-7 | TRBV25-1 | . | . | TGTGCCAGCAGCCCCCCAAAAAACCCCTACGAGCAGTACTTC | CASSPPKNPYEQYF
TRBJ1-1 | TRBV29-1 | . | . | TGCAGTGAGTCGAGGGTAGAAGCTTTCTTT | CSESRVEAFF
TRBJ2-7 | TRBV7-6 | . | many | TGTGCCAGCAGCTTAGGACCGAACCCCTCCTACGAGCAGTACTTC | CASSLGPNPSYEQYF
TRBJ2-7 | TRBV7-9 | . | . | TGTGCCAGCAGCGCGGCGACGTACACCTACGAGCAGTACTTC | CASSAATYTYEQYF
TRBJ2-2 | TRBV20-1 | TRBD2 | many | TGCAGTGCTAGGACTAGCGGGAGTGGTACCGGGGAGCTGTTTTTT | CSARTSGSGTGELFF
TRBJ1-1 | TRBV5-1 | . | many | TGCGCCAGCAGCTTGGAATCAGGCCGCTCTTTCTTT | CASSLESGRSFF
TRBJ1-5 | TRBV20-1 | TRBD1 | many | TGCAGTGCTAGGCTCCCGGGACAGAGGGATCAGCCCCAGCATTTT | CSARLPGQRDQPQHF
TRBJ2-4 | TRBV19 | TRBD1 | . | TGTGCCAGTAGTATAGGGACAGGGATGGACATTCAGTACTTC | CASSIGTGMDIQYF
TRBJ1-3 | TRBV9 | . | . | TGTGCCAGCAGCCGAGGACGGGGAAACACCATATATTTT | CASSRGRGNTIYF
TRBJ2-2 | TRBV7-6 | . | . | TGTGCCAGCAGCTCAAGGACTGACAATGAGCAGTTTTTT | CASSSRTDNEQFF
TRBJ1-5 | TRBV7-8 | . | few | TGTGCCAGCAGCTTATCGCGAGGACCGAATCAGCCCCAGCATTTT | CASSLSRGPNQPQHF
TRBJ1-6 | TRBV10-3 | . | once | TGTGCCAGCAGTCTCCAGACAGGAGGGAGGTCACCCCTCCACTTT | CASSLQTGGRSPLHF
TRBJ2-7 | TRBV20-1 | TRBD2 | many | TGCAGTGCGGGGCTAGCGGGAGGGGGAGAGCAGTACTTC | CSAGLAGGGEQYF
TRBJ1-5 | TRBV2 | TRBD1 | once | TGTGCCAGCAGTGCTGGAAGGGCGGACAGGGGCCATGGTCAGCCCCAGCATTTT | CASSAGRADRGHGQPQHF
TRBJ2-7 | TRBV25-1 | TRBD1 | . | TGTGCCAGCAGCGTCCGGGACAGGGGGCCCCACGAGCAGTACTTC | CASSVRDRGPHEQYF
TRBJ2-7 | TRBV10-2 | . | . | TGTGCCAGCAGGGACGGGATTGGCGAGCAGTACTTC | CASRDGIGEQYF
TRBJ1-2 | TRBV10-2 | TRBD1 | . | TGCGCCAGCAGTGAGACAGGGGTTCCCTATGGCTACACCTTC | CASSETGVPYGYTF
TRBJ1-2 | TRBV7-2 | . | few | TGTGCCAGCAGCTTAGTAGCTGCTTATGGCTACACCTTC | CASSLVAAYGYTF
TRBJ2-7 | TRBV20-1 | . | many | TGCAGTGTATTTGGGAGAGGGGGGGCCTCCTACGAGCAGTACTTC | CSVFGRGGASYEQYF
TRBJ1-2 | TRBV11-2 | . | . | TGTGCCAGCAGCCTGGACCCAGGAGGAGGGGACTATGGCTACACCTTC | CASSLDPGGGDYGYTF
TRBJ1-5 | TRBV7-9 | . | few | TGTGCCAGTGCTGATGGGTCCCCCGTTGCGTGGCCCCAGCATTTT | CASADGSPVAWPQHF
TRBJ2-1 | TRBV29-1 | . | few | TGCAGCGTTGATGTGGGTAGCTCCTACAATGAGCAGTTCTTC | CSVDVGSSYNEQFF
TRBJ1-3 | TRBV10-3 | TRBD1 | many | TGTGCCATCGGGGACAGGGGCTTCTCTGGAAACACCATATATTTT | CAIGDRGFSGNTIYF
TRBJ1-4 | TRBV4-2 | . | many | TGTGCCAGCAGCCAAGAATTTTTGCAGGCTAATGAAAAACTGTTTTTT | CASSQEFLQANEKLFF
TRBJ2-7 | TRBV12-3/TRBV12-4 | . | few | TGTGCCAGCAGTTTACCGTATATGGCCGAGCAGTACTTC | CASSLPYMAEQYF
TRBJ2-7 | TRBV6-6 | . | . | TGTGCCAGCAGTTCCTCTCGTTATAAGGACGACTACGAGCAGTACTTC | CASSSSRYKDDYEQYF
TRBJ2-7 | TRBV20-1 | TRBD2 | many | TGCAGTGCTAGAGGCGGGAGGGTACACGAGCAGTACTTC | CSARGGRVHEQYF
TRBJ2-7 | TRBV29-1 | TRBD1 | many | TGCAGCGTGTCACAGGGGGACTACGAGCAGTACTTC | CSVSQGDYEQYF
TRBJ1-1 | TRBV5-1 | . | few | TGTGCCAGCAGCCGTACGCAGGGTTGGAACACTGAAGCTTTCTTT | CASSRTQGWNTEAFF
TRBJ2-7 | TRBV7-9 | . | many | TGTGCCAGCAGCCCTGACCACTACGAGCAGTACTTC | CASSPDHYEQYF
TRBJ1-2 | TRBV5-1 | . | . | TGCGCCAGCAACAGGGACAAGACGAGTGGCTACACCTTC | CASNRDKTSGYTF
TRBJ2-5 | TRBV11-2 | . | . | TGTGCCAGCAGCTTAACGGGCTCCGAAGAGACCCAGTACTTC | CASSLTGSEETQYF
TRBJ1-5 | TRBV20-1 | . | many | TGCAGTGCTAGAGGCAGGTTGGGCAATCAGCCCCAGCATTTT | CSARGRLGNQPQHF
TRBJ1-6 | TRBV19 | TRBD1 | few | TGTGCCAGTACCCCGACAGGGAGCTCCTATAATTCACCCCTCCACTTT | CASTPTGSSYNSPLHF
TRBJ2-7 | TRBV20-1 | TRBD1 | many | TGCAGTGCTAGCCTTAACCACAGGGGATCCTACGAGCAGTACTTC | CSASLNHRGSYEQYF
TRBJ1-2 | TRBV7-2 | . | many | TGTGCCAGCAGCTTAGGGCAGGGGGGCTACACCTTC | CASSLGQGGYTF
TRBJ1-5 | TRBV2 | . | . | TGTGCCAGCAGTGTTTCGCCCTATAGCAATCAGCCCCAGCATTTT | CASSVSPYSNQPQHF
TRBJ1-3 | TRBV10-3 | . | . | TGTGCCATCAGTAGTCCGGGACGGATCTCTGGAAACACCATATATTTT | CAISSPGRISGNTIYF